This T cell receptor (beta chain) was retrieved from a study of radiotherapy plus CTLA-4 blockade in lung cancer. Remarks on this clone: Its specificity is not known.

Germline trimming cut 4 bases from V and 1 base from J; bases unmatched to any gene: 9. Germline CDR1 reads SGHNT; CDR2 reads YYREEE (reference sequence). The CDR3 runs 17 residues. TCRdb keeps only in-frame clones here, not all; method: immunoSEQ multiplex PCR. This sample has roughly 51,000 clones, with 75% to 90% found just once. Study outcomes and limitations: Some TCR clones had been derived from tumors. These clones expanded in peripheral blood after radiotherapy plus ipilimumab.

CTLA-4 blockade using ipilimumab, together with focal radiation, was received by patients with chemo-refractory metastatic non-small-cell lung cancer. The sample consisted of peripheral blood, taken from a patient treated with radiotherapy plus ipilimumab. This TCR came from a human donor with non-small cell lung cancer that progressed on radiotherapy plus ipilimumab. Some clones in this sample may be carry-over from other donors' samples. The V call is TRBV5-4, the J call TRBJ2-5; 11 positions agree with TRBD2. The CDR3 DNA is TGTGCCAGCAGCGCCCCGCCCGGGACTAGCGGCCAAGAGACCCAGTACTTC. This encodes CASSAPPGTSGQETQYF.